What follows describes a single TCR beta chain. Its antigen is unknown. It was autoimmune disease history or systemic immunosuppression that excluded patients. The data stem from a study of OX40 agonist ivuxolimab in advanced cancers. Overall study: An anti-OX40 (CD134) antibody with agonistic activity, ivuxolimab, was administered to patients. The dose-escalation cohort had hepatocellular carcinoma, melanoma, renal cell or head and neck cancer.

Germline lookup yields CDR1 KGHSH and CDR2 LQKENI. The CDR3 sequence is 14 residues long. V lost 4 bases, J lost 3 bases, and 2 bases stayed unmatched. Study-level points and caveats: There were, on average, more expanded clones in CD8+ T cells than in CD4+.

The table came from immunoSEQ multiplex PCR; TCRdb's copy has only in-frame clones and leaves some out. The sample records under 40,000 clones, around nine tenths being singletons. Sequencing was performed on CD4+ or CD8+ T cells sorted from blood, taken in a trial of the OX40 agonist ivuxolimab. This TCR derives from an adult with an advanced solid tumor such as melanoma, head and neck, liver or kidney cancer. The rearrangement uses TRBV18 and TRBJ2-3, with 9 bases matching TRBD2. CDR3 DNA sequence: TGTGCCAGCTCACAGCGGGAGGTAACAGATACGCAGTATTTT. It encodes CASSQREVTDTQYF.